These T cell receptor beta chains were read from a single sample in a study of cytomegalovirus exposure and HLA in healthy donors. Profiled with immunoSEQ multiplex PCR; TCRdb holds only in-frame clones, not every one. This sample has about 180,000 clones, with 77% found just once. The sample was PBMCs. These receptors were obtained from a woman aged 55-75 years in good health and CMV-seropositive. Each CDR3 is given with its conserved first and last residue. Fields, in order: clone size, V gene, J gene, D gene, CDR3 DNA, CDR3 protein. The D gene is left open where the match is weak. Size is omitted from some rows. Given values are once, few, many or a class for expanded clones.

.	TRBV27	TRBJ1-6	TRBD1	TGTGCCAGCAGTTTCGGACAGGGCGACTCACCCCTCCACTTT	CASSFGQGDSPLHF
.	TRBV9	TRBJ1-6	.	TGTGCCAGCAGCGGACACTTGACAGGTCAAAATTCACCCCTCCACTTT	CASSGHLTGQNSPLHF
.	TRBV5-1	TRBJ2-3	TRBD2	TGCGCCAGCACCGAGCGGGGGGGCCTGGCAGATACGCAGTATTTT	CASTERGGLADTQYF
.	TRBV5-1	TRBJ1-4	TRBD1	TGCGCCAGCAGGCCCCGACAGGGTCTAAAAGAAAAACTGTTTTTT	CASRPRQGLKEKLFF
.	TRBV18	TRBJ1-3	TRBD1	TGTGCCAGCTCAGAGGACAGGGGGATTGGAAACACCATATATTTT	CASSEDRGIGNTIYF
.	TRBV6-1	TRBJ2-3	TRBD1	TGTGCCAGCAGCCCTACAGGGGCCATCACAGATACGCAGTATTTT	CASSPTGAITDTQYF
.	TRBV19	TRBJ1-2	TRBD1	TGTGCCAGTAGTGTACAGGGACAGGGGGCTGGTGGCTACACCTTC	CASSVQGQGAGGYTF
few	TRBV9	TRBJ2-2	TRBD2	TGTGCCAGCAGCGCGGGACTAGCGGATCTCACCGGGGAGCTGTTTTTT	CASSAGLADLTGELFF
.	TRBV21-1	TRBJ2-2	.	TGTGCCAGCAGCCCCCGGGACAGGCCGAGGACCGGGGAGCTGTTTTTT	CASSPRDRPRTGELFF
.	TRBV13	TRBJ1-4	TRBD1	TGTGCCAGCAGCCACGGACAGGGAACTAATGAAAAACTGTTTTTT	CASSHGQGTNEKLFF
.	TRBV30	TRBJ1-1	.	TGTGCCTGGAGTTCGTGGCGGTACACTGAAGCTTTCTTT	CAWSSWRYTEAFF
.	TRBV2	TRBJ2-7	TRBD2	TGTGCCAGCAGAGGACTGGCGGCGGGGGCCTACGAGCAGTACTTC	CASRGLAAGAYEQYF
.	TRBV7-3	TRBJ2-5	.	TGTGCCAGCAGCTTAAGGGCGGAGACCCAGTACTTC	CASSLRAETQYF
few	TRBV5-1	TRBJ2-3	TRBD2	TGCGCCAGCAGCTTCCCTTCGGCCGGGCCTGGGAGCGGGAGGGCCTCAGATACGCAGTATTTT	CASSFPSAGPGSGRASDTQYF
few	TRBV29-1	TRBJ1-5	.	TGCAGCGTTGGTGGAGGGGCTCAGCCCCAGCATTTT	CSVGGGAQPQHF
few	TRBV7-2	TRBJ2-7	.	TGTGCCAGCAGCTTACCCTCCGGGACAAAGTACGAGCAGTACTTC	CASSLPSGTKYEQYF
few	TRBV27	TRBJ1-1	.	TGTGCCAGCAGTCCTCAGGGGACCCACTATGAAGCTTTCTTT	CASSPQGTHYEAFF
.	TRBV2	TRBJ2-7	TRBD2	TGTGCCAGCAGTGGACGACTAGCGGGAGGCTACGAGCAGTACTTC	CASSGRLAGGYEQYF
.	TRBV7-8	TRBJ2-1	.	TGTGCCAGCAGCTTAGGTGGACTATCCCTTTCCTACAATGAGCAGTTCTTC	CASSLGGLSLSYNEQFF
.	TRBV10-3	TRBJ1-1	.	TGTGCCATCAGTGATCGGCCAGGGTATAAAGCTTTCTTT	CAISDRPGYKAFF
.	TRBV9	TRBJ1-1	.	TGTGCCAGCAGCGTATCCCTGGCCGGGGGGGACACTGAAGCTTTCTTT	CASSVSLAGGDTEAFF
few	TRBV7-2	TRBJ1-1	.	TGTGCCAGCAGCTTAGCACAACGGGGGGGCAACACTGAAGCTTTCTTT	CASSLAQRGGNTEAFF
.	TRBV2	TRBJ1-5	.	TGTGCCATTAACAGGGTTAGCAATCAGCCCCAGCATTTT	CAINRVSNQPQHF
.	TRBV5-6	TRBJ2-5	TRBD2	TGTGCCAGCAGCTATAGCGGGGGGAGGGAGACCCAGTACTTC	CASSYSGGRETQYF
.	TRBV7-9	TRBJ2-7	TRBD2	TGTGCCAGCAGCCCCGGGGCTAGCGGACCTGAGCAGTACTTC	CASSPGASGPEQYF
few	TRBV9	TRBJ1-3	TRBD1	TGTGCCAGCAGCGTAAATCGACAGGGCCCAGGCTCTGGAAACACCATATATTTT	CASSVNRQGPGSGNTIYF